This TCR beta chain appears in the sequencing data of a study of shared clonotypes between healthy human individuals. V was cut by 0 bases and J by 4 bases, with 9 bases left in between. The CDR3 totals 14 residues. Germline values: CDR1 PRHDT, CDR2 FYEKMQ (reference sequence). Sequencing was at deep level. Repertoires were generated with immunoSEQ multiplex PCR, while TCRdb's copy carries only in-frame clones and drops some. Of around 2.5 million clones listed, under 95% are singletons. CD4+ cells yielded CD45RA+ naive and CD45RA-negative memory subsets. The TCR comes from a man aged 18 to 30 in good health. Some clones in this sample may be carry-over from other donors' samples. The gene calls are TRBV13 and TRBJ1-2; no clear D. The sequencing input was naive CD4+ T cells from PBMCs. Regarding subset: CD45RA+ positively selected. CDR3 in DNA: TGTGCCAGCAGCTTAGGTGGGGTTAGCTATGGCTACACCTTC. Its protein is CASSLGGVSYGYTF.